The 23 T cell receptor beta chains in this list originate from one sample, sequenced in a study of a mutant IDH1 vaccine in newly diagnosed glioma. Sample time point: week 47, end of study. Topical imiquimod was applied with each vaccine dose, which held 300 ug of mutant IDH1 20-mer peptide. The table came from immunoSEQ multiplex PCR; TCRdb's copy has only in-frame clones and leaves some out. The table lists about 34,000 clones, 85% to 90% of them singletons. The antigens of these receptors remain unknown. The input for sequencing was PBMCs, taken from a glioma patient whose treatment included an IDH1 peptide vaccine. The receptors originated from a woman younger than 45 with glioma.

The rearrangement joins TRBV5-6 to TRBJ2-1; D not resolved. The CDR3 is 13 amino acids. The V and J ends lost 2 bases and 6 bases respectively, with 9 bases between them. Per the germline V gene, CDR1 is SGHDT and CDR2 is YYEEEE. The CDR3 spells CASSFGSSNEQFF. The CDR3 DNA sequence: TGTGCCAGCAGCTTTGGATCCAGCAATGAGCAGTTCTTC.

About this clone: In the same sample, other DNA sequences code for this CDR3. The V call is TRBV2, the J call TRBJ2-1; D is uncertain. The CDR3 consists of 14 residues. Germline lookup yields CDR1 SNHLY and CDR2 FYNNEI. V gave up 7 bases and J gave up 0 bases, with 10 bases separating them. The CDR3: CASTADSSYNEQFF. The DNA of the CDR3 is TGTGCCAGCACGGCGGATAGCTCCTACAATGAGCAGTTCTTC.

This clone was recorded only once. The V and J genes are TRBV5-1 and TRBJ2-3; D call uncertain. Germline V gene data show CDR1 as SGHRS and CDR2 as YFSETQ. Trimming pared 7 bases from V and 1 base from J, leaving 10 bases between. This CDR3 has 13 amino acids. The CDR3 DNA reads TGCGCCAGCCGACTGAGTGGCACAGATACGCAGTATTTT. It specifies CASRLSGTDTQYF.

This CDR3 is CASSYSDPQETQYF. Written as DNA, the CDR3 is TGTGCCAGCAGTTACTCGGACCCCCAAGAGACCCAGTACTTC. J is TRBJ2-5 and V is TRBV6-5; D uncertain. V lost 0 bases to trimming and J lost 1 base, with 6 bases between them. The CDR3 extends over 14 amino acids. Per germline, CDR1 MNHEY and CDR2 SVGAGI.

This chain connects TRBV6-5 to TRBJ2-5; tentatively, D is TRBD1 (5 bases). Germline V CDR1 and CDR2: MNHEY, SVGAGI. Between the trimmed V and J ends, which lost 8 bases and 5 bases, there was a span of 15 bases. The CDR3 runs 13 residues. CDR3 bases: TGTGCCAGCGGGGCGCAGGGTCGTGAGACCCAGTACTTC. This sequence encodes CASGAQGRETQYF.

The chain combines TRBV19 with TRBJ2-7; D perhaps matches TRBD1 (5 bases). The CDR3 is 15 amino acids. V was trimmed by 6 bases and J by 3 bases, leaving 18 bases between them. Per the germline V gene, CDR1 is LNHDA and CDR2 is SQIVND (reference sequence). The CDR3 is CASSRTRQIDYEQYF. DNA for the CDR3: TGTGCCAGTAGCCGAACAAGACAGATCGACTACGAGCAGTACTTC.

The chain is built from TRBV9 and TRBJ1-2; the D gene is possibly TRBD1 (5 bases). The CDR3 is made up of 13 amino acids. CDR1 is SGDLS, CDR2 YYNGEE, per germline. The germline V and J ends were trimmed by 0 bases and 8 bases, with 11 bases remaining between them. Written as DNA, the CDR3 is TGTGCCAGCAGCGTAGATGCGTGGGGGGGCTACACCTTC. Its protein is CASSVDAWGGYTF.

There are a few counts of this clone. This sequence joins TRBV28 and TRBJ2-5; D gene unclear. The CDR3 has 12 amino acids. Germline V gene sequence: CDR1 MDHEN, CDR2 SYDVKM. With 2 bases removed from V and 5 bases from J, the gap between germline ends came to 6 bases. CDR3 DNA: TGTGCCAGCAGTTTAGTAGTCGAGACCCAGTACTTC. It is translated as CASSLVVETQYF.

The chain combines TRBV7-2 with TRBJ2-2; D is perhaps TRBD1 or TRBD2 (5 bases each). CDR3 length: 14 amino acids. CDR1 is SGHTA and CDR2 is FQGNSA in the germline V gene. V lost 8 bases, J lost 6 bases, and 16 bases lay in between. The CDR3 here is CASGEGWIAGELFF. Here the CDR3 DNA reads TGTGCCAGCGGAGAGGGGTGGATCGCCGGGGAGCTGTTTTTT.

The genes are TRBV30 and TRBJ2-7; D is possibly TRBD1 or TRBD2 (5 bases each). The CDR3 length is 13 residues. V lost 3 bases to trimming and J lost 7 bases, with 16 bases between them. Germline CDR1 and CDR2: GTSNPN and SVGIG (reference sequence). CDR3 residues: CAWRGTVYKEQYF. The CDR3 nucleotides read TGTGCCTGGAGAGGGACCGTCTATAAGGAGCAGTACTTC.

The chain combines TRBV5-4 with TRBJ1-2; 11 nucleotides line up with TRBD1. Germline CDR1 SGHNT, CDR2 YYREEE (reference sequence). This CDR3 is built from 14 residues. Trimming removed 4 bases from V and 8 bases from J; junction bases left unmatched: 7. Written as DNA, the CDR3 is TGTGCCAGCAGCCGACAGGACAGGGGGCAAGGCTACACCTTC. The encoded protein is CASSRQDRGQGYTF.

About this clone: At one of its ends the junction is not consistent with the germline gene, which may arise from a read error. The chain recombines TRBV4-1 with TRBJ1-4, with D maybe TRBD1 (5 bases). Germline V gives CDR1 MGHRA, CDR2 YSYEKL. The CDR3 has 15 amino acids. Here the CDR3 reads CASSQGTGRGEKLFF. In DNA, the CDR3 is TGCGCCAGCAGCCAGGGGACGGGGAGGGGTGAAAAACTATTTTTT.

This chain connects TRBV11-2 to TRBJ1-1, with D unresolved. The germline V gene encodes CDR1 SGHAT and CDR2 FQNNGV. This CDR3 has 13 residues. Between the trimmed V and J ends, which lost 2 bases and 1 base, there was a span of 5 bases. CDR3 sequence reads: CASSLMSNTEAFF. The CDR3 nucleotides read TGTGCCAGCAGCTTAATGTCGAACACTGAAGCTTTCTTT.

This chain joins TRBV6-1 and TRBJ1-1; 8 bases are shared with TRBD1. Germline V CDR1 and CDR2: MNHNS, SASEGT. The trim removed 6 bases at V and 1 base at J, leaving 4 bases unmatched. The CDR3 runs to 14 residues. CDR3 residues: CASRLGQGNTEAFF. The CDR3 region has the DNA TGTGCCAGCAGACTCGGACAGGGGAACACTGAAGCTTTCTTT.

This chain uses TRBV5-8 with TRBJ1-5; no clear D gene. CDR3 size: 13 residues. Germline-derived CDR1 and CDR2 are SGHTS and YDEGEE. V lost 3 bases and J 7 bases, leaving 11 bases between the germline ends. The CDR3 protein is CASSSSIMQPQHF. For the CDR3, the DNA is TGTGCCAGCAGCTCGTCGATCATGCAGCCCCAGCATTTT.

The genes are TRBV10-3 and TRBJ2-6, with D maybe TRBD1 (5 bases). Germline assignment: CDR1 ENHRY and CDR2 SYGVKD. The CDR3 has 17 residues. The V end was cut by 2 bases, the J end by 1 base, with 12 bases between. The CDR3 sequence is CAISEGASGSGANVLTF. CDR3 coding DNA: TGTGCCATCAGTGAGGGAGCCTCAGGGTCTGGGGCCAACGTCCTGACTTTC.

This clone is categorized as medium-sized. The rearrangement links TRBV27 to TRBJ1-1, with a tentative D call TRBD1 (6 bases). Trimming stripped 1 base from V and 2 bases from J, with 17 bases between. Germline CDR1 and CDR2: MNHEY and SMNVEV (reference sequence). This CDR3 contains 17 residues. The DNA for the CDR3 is TGTGCCAGCAGTTTATTATTTTCAGGAGGGGGAAACACTGAAGCTTTCTTT. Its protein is CASSLLFSGGGNTEAFF.

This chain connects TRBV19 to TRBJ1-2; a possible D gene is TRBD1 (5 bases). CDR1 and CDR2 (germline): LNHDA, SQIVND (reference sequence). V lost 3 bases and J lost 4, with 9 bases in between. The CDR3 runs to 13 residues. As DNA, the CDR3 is TGTGCCAGTAGTATGGGGGGTGCCTATGGCTACACCTTC. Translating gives CASSMGGAYGYTF.

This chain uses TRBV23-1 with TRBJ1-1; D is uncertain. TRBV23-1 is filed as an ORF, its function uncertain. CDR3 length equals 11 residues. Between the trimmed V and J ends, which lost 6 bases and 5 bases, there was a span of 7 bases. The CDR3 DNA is TGCGCCAGCAGAACCCAAACTGAAGCTTTCTTT. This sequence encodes CASRTQTEAFF.

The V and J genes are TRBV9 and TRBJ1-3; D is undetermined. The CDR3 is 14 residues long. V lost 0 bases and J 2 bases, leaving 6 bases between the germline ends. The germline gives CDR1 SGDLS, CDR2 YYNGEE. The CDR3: CASSVVDAGNTIYF. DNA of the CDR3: TGTGCCAGCAGCGTAGTGGACGCTGGAAACACCATATATTTT. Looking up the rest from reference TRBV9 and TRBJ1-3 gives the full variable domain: DSGVTQTPKHLITATGQRVTLRCSPRSGDLSVYWYQQSLDQGLQFLIQYYNGEERAKGNILERFSAQQFPDLHSELNLSSLELGDSALYFCASSVVDAGNTIYFGEGSWLTVV.

The CDR3 spells CASSGRWLDQPQHF. The CDR3 DNA follows: TGTGCCAGCAGCGGTAGGTGGTTGGATCAGCCCCAGCATTTT. The chain uses TRBV7-2 and TRBJ1-5; D is undetermined. The length of the CDR3 is 14 residues. Germline CDR1 and CDR2: SGHTA and FQGNSA. Trimming cost V 5 bases and J 5 bases, with 13 bases left between them.

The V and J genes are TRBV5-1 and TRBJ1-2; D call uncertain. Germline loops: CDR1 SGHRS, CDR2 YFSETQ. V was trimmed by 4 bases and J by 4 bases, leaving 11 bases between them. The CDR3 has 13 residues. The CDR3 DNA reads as TGCGCCAGCAGCCCGGGGATAACCTATGGCTACACCTTC. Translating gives CASSPGITYGYTF.

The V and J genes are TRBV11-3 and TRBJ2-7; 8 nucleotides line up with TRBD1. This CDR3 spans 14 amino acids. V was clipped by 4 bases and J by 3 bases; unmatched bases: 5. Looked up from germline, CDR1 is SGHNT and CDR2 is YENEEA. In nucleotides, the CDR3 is TGTGCCAGCAGCTCCCGGGACAGGTACTACGAGCAGTACTTC. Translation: CASSSRDRYYEQYF.